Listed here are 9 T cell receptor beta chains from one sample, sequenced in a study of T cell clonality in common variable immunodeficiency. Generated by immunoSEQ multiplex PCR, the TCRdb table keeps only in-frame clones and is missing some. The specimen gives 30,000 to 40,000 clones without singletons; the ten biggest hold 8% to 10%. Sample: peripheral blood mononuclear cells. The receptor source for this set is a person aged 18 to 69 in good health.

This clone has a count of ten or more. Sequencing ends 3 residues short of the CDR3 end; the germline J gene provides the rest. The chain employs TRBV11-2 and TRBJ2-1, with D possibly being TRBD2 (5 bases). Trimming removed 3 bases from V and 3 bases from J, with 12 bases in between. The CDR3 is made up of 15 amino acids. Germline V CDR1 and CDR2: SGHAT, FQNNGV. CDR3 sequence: CASSFLRGRYNEQFF. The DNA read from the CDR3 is TGTGCCAGCAGCTTTCTCCGCGGGCGCTACAATGAG.

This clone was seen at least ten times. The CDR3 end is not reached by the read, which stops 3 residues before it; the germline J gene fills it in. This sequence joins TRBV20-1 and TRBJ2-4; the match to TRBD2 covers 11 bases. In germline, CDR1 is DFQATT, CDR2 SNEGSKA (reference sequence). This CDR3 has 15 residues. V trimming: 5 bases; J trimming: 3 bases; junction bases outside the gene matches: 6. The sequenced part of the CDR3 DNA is TGCAGTGCTTTGACTAGCGGGAAAGGCAAAAACATT. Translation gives CSALTSGKGKNI. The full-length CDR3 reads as CSALTSGKGKNIQYF.

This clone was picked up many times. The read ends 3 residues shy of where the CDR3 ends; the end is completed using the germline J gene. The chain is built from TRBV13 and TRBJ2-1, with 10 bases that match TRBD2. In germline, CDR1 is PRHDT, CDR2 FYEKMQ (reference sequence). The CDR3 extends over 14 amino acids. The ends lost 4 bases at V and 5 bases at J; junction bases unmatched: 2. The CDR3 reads CASSSGLADNEQFF. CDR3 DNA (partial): TGTGCCAGCAGCTCCGGACTAGCGGACAATGAG. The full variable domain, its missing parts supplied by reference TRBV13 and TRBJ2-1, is AAGVIQSPRHLIKEKRETATLKCYPIPRHDTVYWYQQGPGQDPQFLISFYEKMQSDKGSIPDRFSAQQFSDYHSELNMSSLELGDSALYFCASSSGLADNEQFFGPGTRLTVL.

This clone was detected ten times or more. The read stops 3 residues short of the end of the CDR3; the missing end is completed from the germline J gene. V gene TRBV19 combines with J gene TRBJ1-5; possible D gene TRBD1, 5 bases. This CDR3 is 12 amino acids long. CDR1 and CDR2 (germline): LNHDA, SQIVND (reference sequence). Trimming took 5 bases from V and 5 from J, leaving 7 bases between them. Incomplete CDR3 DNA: TGTGCCAGTAGTGGGGACTATCAGCCC. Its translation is CASSGDYQP. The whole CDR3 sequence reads CASSGDYQPQHF.

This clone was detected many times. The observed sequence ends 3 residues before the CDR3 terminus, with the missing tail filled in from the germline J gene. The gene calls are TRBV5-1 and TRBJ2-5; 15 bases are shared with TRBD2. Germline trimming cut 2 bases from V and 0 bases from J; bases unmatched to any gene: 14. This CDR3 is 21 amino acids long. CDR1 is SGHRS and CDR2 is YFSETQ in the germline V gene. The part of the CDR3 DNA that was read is TGCGCCAGCAGCTTCAAACCTCCGGGACTAGCGGGAGGAAGGAACCAAGAGACC. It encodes CASSFKPPGLAGGRNQET. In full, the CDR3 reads CASSFKPPGLAGGRNQETQYF.

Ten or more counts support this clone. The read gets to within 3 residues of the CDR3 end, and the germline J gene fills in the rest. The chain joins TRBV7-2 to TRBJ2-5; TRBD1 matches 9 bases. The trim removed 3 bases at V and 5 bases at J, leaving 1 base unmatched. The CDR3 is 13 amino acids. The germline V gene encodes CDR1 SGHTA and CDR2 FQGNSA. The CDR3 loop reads CASSFGQGETQYF. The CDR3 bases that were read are TGTGCCAGCAGCTTCGGACAGGGGGAGACC.

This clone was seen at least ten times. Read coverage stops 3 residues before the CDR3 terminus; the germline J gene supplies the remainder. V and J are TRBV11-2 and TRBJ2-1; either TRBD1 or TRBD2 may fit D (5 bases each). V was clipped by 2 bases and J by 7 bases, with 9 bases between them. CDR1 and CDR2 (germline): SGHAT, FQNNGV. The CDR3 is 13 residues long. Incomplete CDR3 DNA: TGTGCCAGCAGCTTAACCGAGGGGAATGAG. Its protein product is CASSLTEGNE. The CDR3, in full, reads CASSLTEGNEQFF.

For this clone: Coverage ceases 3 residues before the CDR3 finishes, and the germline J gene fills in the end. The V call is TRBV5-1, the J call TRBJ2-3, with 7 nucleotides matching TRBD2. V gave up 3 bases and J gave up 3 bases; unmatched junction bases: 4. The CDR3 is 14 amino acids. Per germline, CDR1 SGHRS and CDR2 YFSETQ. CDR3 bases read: TGCGCCAGCAGCTGGGGGGGTACGACAGATACG. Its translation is CASSWGGTTDT. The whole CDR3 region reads CASSWGGTTDTQYF.

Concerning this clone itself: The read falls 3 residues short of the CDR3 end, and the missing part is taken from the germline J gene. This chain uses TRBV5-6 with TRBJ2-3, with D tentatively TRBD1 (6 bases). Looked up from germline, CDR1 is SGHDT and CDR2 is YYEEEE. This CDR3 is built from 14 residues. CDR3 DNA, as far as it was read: TGTGCCAGCAGCTGGGGGACATTCCAAGAGACG. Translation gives CASSWGTFQET. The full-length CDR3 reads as CASSWGTFQETQYF.